One sample yielded the 27 T cell receptor beta chains listed below, sequenced in a study of blood T cell repertoires in COVID-19. Sequencing used immunoSEQ multiplex PCR; TCRdb keeps in-frame clones, though not all of them. The sample gives approximately 470,000 clones, roughly 87% of which show up once; 0.7% is in the top ten. The specimen was PBMCs or T cells enriched from blood (not recorded which). All receptors derive from a woman aged 18-29 years who had recovered from COVID-19.

The CDR3 is CATSRAIQGAREKLFF. The CDR3 bases are TGTGCCACCAGCAGAGCCATACAGGGGGCGCGTGAAAAACTGTTTTTT. The gene calls are TRBV15 and TRBJ1-4; 9 positions agree with TRBD1. The germline gives CDR1 LNHNV, CDR2 YYDKDF (reference sequence). The CDR3 sequence is 16 residues long. Trimming cost V 1 base and J 7 bases; bases outside gene matches: 7.

The chain has TRBV29-1 and TRBJ2-1, with D possibly TRBD1 on 6 matching bases. Germline-derived CDR1 and CDR2 are SQVTM and ANQGSEA. CDR3 size: 13 residues. V lost 6 bases and J lost 5, with 14 bases in between. CDR3 in amino acids: CSVILWTDNEQFF. The CDR3 nucleotides are TGCAGCGTCATTCTTTGGACAGACAATGAGCAGTTCTTC.

J is TRBJ2-7 and V is TRBV3-1 (or the pseudogene TRBV3-2); tentative D call: TRBD2 (7 bases). V was cut by 1 base and J by 6 bases, with 13 bases left in between. Germline V CDR1 and CDR2: LGHDT, YNNKEL (reference sequence). The CDR3 sequence is 14 residues long. DNA for the CDR3: TGTGCCAGCAGCCAAGGAAGGGGGGGGAGCGAGCAGTACTTC. It translates to CASSQGRGGSEQYF.

This clone came up a few times. The chain carries TRBV7-8 and TRBJ1-2, with 8 bases aligning to TRBD1. CDR3 size: 13 residues. Trimming at V came to 5 bases and at J to 2 bases, leaving 1 base not matched to a gene. CDR1 is SGHVS, CDR2 FQNEAQ, per germline. For the CDR3, the DNA is TGTGCCAGCAGCGGGGACAGGAACTATGGCTACACCTTC. It is translated as CASSGDRNYGYTF.

The J gene is TRBJ2-2, the V gene TRBV18, with a tentative D call TRBD1 (6 bases). The V and J ends lost 2 bases and 5 bases respectively, with 9 bases between them. The CDR3 consists of 14 residues. Germline V gene sequence: CDR1 KGHSH, CDR2 LQKENI. CDR3 bases: TGTGCCAGCTCACCAGGGGGCGGTACCGGGGAGCTGTTTTTT. This codes for CASSPGGGTGELFF.

The chain recombines TRBV18 with TRBJ1-1; 7 nucleotides line up with TRBD1. The V segment lost 6 bases and the J segment 6 bases; nucleotides outside the gene matches: 7. There are 13 residues in the CDR3. Looked up from germline, CDR1 is KGHSH and CDR2 is LQKENI. CDR3 residues: CASSYQGGAEAFF. Here the CDR3 DNA reads TGTGCCAGCTCGTACCAAGGGGGCGCTGAAGCTTTCTTT.

J is TRBJ2-5 and V is TRBV5-4; perhaps TRBD2 as D (6 bases). This CDR3 contains 15 residues. V was cut by 2 bases and J by 1 base, with 12 bases left in between. Germline assignment: CDR1 SGHNT and CDR2 YYREEE (reference sequence). The CDR3 is CASSLIGSGQETQYF. The CDR3 DNA is TGTGCCAGCAGCTTAATCGGGAGCGGCCAAGAGACCCAGTACTTC.

The genes are TRBV1 and TRBJ2-5; the table's TRBD1 call for D was not verified on the DNA. TRBV1 is an annotated pseudogene. This CDR3 region has 19 residues. The CDR3 coding sequence is TGCACCAGCAACCTTACGTGGAGTTTGGGGACAAACGGCCGGGAGACCCAGTACTTC. This encodes CTSNLTWSLGTNGRETQYF.

The chain links TRBV7-8 to TRBJ1-1; TRBD1 matches at 7 bases. Trimming took 5 bases from V and 5 from J; bases not matched to a gene: 11. The germline V gene has CDR1 SGHVS and CDR2 FQNEAQ. The CDR3 sequence is 15 residues long. The CDR3 reads CASSKSFDRETEAFF. Written as DNA, the CDR3 is TGTGCCAGCAGCAAATCCTTTGACAGGGAGACTGAAGCTTTCTTT.

This clone was seen only a few times. The gene calls are TRBV19 and TRBJ1-2, with 10 nucleotides matching TRBD1. The CDR3 extends over 14 amino acids. Germline trimming cut 1 base from V and 13 bases from J; bases unmatched to any gene: 9. CDR1 LNHDA and CDR2 SQIVND come from the germline V gene (reference sequence). The CDR3 nucleotides read TGTGCCAGTAGTATAGGCCCGGGACAGGGGCCCCTCACCTTC. It encodes CASSIGPGQGPLTF.

J is TRBJ1-6 and V is TRBV7-9; TRBD1 agrees at 8 bases. The junction had 5 bases not matched to a gene; V was cut back by 9 bases and J by 4 bases. Germline assignment: CDR1 SEHNR and CDR2 FQNEAQ (reference sequence). The CDR3 is made up of 14 amino acids. The CDR3 is CASGTGGYNSPLHF. CDR3 DNA: TGTGCCAGTGGGACAGGCGGTTATAATTCACCCCTCCACTTT. Using reference TRBV7-9 and TRBJ1-6 for the parts outside the CDR3, the full variable domain is DTGVSQNPRHKITKRGQNVTFRCDPISEHNRLYWYRQTLGQGPEFLTYFQNEAQLEKSRLLSDRFSAERPKGSFSTLEIQRTEQGDSAMYLCASGTGGYNSPLHFGNGTRLTVT.

Only a few counts were recorded for this clone. Here the CDR3 reads CAWSGRDYGYTF. CDR3 bases: TGTGCCTGGAGTGGCAGGGACTATGGCTACACCTTC. The chain carries TRBV30 and TRBJ1-2, with D maybe TRBD1 (5 bases). CDR1 GTSNPN and CDR2 SVGIG come from the germline V gene (reference sequence). With 1 base removed from V and 3 bases from J, the gap between germline ends came to 6 bases. This CDR3 comprises 12 residues.

This chain uses TRBV25-1 with TRBJ2-2; 11 positions agree with TRBD2. The CDR3 runs 17 residues. CDR1 MGHDK and CDR2 SYGVNS come from the germline V gene. The trim removed 4 bases at V and 1 base at J, leaving 5 bases unmatched. CDR3 amino acids: CASSVSGGAGNTGELFF. The CDR3 DNA reads as TGTGCCAGCAGTGTTAGCGGGGGGGCAGGGAACACCGGGGAGCTGTTTTTT.

J is TRBJ1-1 and V is TRBV28; perhaps TRBD1 as D (6 bases). V lost 7 bases to trimming and J lost 3 bases, with 15 bases between them. Germline V gene lookup returns CDR1 MDHEN and CDR2 SYDVKM. The CDR3 runs to 14 residues. CDR3 protein: CASTPTGTYTEAFF. The CDR3 DNA sequence: TGTGCCAGCACCCCCACAGGGACGTACACTGAAGCTTTCTTT.

The rearrangement links TRBV19 to TRBJ1-6, with 7 positions matching TRBD1. This CDR3 is built from 14 residues. CDR1 LNHDA and CDR2 SQIVND come from the germline V gene (reference sequence). The V segment lost 4 bases and the J segment 7 bases; nucleotides outside the gene matches: 4. The CDR3 nucleotides are TGTGCCAGTAGTACCGGGACAGCGAATTCACCCCTCCACTTT. Protein: CASSTGTANSPLHF.

This chain joins TRBV3-1 (or the pseudogene TRBV3-2) and TRBJ2-5; 8 bases align to TRBD1. Germline-derived CDR1 and CDR2 are LGHDT and YNNKEL (reference sequence). V shed 1 base, J shed 7 bases, and the junction held 11 bases outside the gene matches. The length of the CDR3 is 16 residues. The chain's CDR3 is CASSQVDGQGYGTQYF. The CDR3 DNA is TGTGCCAGCAGCCAAGTCGACGGACAGGGCTACGGGACCCAGTACTTC.

The rearrangement joins TRBV10-2 to TRBJ2-7; tentative D call: TRBD2 (7 bases). The CDR3 contains 11 residues. The germline V gene has CDR1 WSHSY and CDR2 SAAADI. For the CDR3, the DNA is TGCGTCACGGGGGGCTTCTACGAGCAGTACTTC. Protein sequence: CVTGGFYEQYF.

The chain combines TRBV19 with TRBJ2-2; 7 nucleotides agree with TRBD1. J gave up 3 bases and V 4 bases, and 8 bases lay outside the gene matches. There are 16 residues in the CDR3. Per germline, CDR1 LNHDA and CDR2 SQIVND (reference sequence). CDR3 sequence reads: CASSSSTGVYTGELFF. Written as DNA, the CDR3 is TGTGCCAGTAGTAGCTCAACAGGGGTGTACACCGGGGAGCTGTTTTTT.

The chain couples TRBV11-2 to TRBJ2-3; 12 nucleotides agree with TRBD2. This CDR3 region has 16 residues. Germline trimming cut 7 bases from V and 6 bases from J; bases unmatched to any gene: 11. Per germline, CDR1 SGHAT and CDR2 FQNNGV. The CDR3 region is CASTPHPLAGGDTQYF. CDR3 DNA: TGTGCCAGCACCCCCCACCCCCTAGCGGGGGGGGATACGCAGTATTTT.

This chain uses TRBV5-6 with TRBJ1-1; 12 bases are shared with TRBD1. V gave up 2 bases and J gave up 10 bases; unmatched junction bases: 15. CDR3 length: 17 amino acids. CDR1 is SGHDT and CDR2 is YYEEEE in the germline V gene. CDR3 nucleotides: TGTGCCAGCAGCTTAAAGGGACAGGGGGCTGGCCCCTTAGGAGCTTTCTTT. Its protein is CASSLKGQGAGPLGAFF. The variable domain in full, completed from reference TRBV5-6 and TRBJ1-1, reads DAGVTQSPTHLIKTRGQQVTLRCSPKSGHDTVSWYQQALGQGPQFIFQYYEEEERQRGNFPDRFSGHQFPNYSSELNVNALLLGDSALYLCASSLKGQGAGPLGAFFGQGTRLTVV.

The gene calls are TRBV30 and TRBJ2-7, with D possibly TRBD1 on 6 matching bases. With 1 base removed from V and 3 bases from J, the gap between germline ends came to 13 bases. The CDR3 runs to 14 residues. The germline CDR1 and CDR2 sequences are GTSNPN and SVGIG (reference sequence). For the CDR3, the DNA is TGTGCCTGGAGTGCACAGGGAAGGTTCTACGAGCAGTACTTC. It encodes CAWSAQGRFYEQYF.

The V call is TRBV6-5, the J call TRBJ2-1; 14 bases agree with TRBD2. This CDR3 is built from 14 residues. The V and J ends lost 7 bases and 8 bases, in that order; junction bases with no gene match: 4. Germline values: CDR1 MNHEY, CDR2 SVGAGI. CDR3: CASKTSGGADEQFF. The CDR3 bases are TGTGCCAGCAAGACTAGCGGGGGGGCGGATGAGCAGTTCTTC.

The rearrangement uses TRBV7-9 and TRBJ2-3, with 9 bases that match TRBD2. Germline CDR1 SEHNR, CDR2 FQNEAQ (reference sequence). The CDR3 spans 16 residues. Trimming removed 1 base from V and 5 bases from J; junction bases left unmatched: 7. CDR3 amino acids: CASSLVLTSGRDTQYF. CDR3 DNA: TGTGCCAGCAGCTTAGTCCTGACTAGCGGCCGAGATACGCAGTATTTT. The complete variable domain, with remaining parts taken from reference TRBV7-9 and TRBJ2-3, reads DTGVSQNPRHKITKRGQNVTFRCDPISEHNRLYWYRQTLGQGPEFLTYFQNEAQLEKSRLLSDRFSAERPKGSFSTLEIQRTEQGDSAMYLCASSLVLTSGRDTQYFGPGTRLTVL.

The chain uses TRBV9 and TRBJ1-2; 8 bases are a match to TRBD1. The CDR3 is made up of 16 amino acids. Trimming took 4 bases from V and 4 from J; bases not matched to a gene: 12. The germline CDR1 and CDR2 sequences are SGDLS and YYNGEE. CDR3 in DNA: TGTGCCAGCAGCTCCCACCCGGGACAGGAAGCCTATGGCTACACCTTC. Encoded protein: CASSSHPGQEAYGYTF.

The chain links TRBV18 to TRBJ1-1; TRBD1 aligns across 7 bases. This CDR3 has 14 residues. Germline V gene lookup returns CDR1 KGHSH and CDR2 LQKENI. V was clipped by 6 bases and J by 7 bases; unmatched bases: 11. DNA of the CDR3: TGTGCCAGCTCTAAGAATCCAGACAGGGATGAAGCTTTCTTT. Translation: CASSKNPDRDEAFF. Based on the CDR3 plus reference TRBV18 and TRBJ1-1, the full variable domain is NAGVMQNPRHLVRRRGQEARLRCSPMKGHSHVYWYRQLPEEGLKFMVYLQKENIIDESGMPKERFSAEFPKEGPSILRIQQVVRGDSAAYFCASSKNPDRDEAFFGQGTRLTVV.

This clone was recorded a few times. The chain is built from TRBV3-1 (or the pseudogene TRBV3-2) and TRBJ1-2; TRBD1 is a possible D gene (5 bases). Germline lookup yields CDR1 LGHDT and CDR2 YNNKEL (reference sequence). The V end lost 4 bases, the J end lost 2 bases, and 17 bases lay between the germline ends. CDR3 length: 16 residues. The CDR3 here is CASSLSTGQGNYGYTF. CDR3 in DNA: TGTGCCAGCAGCCTTTCCACGGGCCAGGGCAACTATGGCTACACCTTC.

This chain links TRBV5-6 with TRBJ1-4; D not resolved. Germline CDR1 and CDR2: SGHDT and YYEEEE. Trimming removed 1 base at V and 7 bases at J, with 11 bases between. This CDR3 is built from 14 residues. For the CDR3, the DNA is TGTGCCAGCAGCTTGTTCCAACGGGGTGAAAAACTGTTTTTT. Translating it yields CASSLFQRGEKLFF.